The clone carrying this T cell receptor (beta chain) was recorded at least ten times. As yet, its antigen is unknown. This sample stems from a study of blood T cells in healthy people across ages. Study-level background: Template-switching capture recovered about one barcoded beta molecule per two T cells.

Study-wide results and limits: It was held that diversity estimates obtained from one million T cells represented underestimates.

Alongside a J-beta primer mix, a sample-barcoded 5' primer served in a second PCR lasting roughly 6 to 12 cycles. MiXCR was run by TCRdb on the 5' RACE reads, yielding one entry per CDR3 protein. The top ten clones hold roughly 34% of a sample with about 640,000 distinct CDR3 sequences, 58% of them seen once. This CDR3 spans 15 amino acids. J was trimmed by 0 bases and V by 0 bases; bases with no gene match: 0. Germline CDR1 SGHRS, CDR2 YFSETQ. The material sequenced was blood. This clonotype was sampled from a man in his 60s in good health. V is TRBV5-1 and J is TRBJ2-5, with 9 bases that match TRBD1. The CDR3 loop is CASSLGDRDQETQYF. CDR3 DNA sequence: TGCGCCAGCAGCTTGGGGGACAGGGACCAAGAGACCCAGTACTTC.